The next 3 T cell receptor beta chains were all read from a single sample in a study of T cells in Graves' hyperthyroidism and ophthalmopathy. RNA transcripts gave rise to amplified TCR beta CDR3 regions. The study used the HTBI primer set for a first-round RT-PCR of the TCR CDR3. Via MiXCR, TCRdb re-called the multiplex PCR reads, giving one row per CDR3 protein. The sample consists of about 300,000 distinct CDR3 sequences, roughly 17% of them appearing once. Sequencing used blood. The receptors were gathered from a man aged 25-40 years with Graves' hyperthyroidism.

The chain employs TRBV12-3 or TRBV12-4 and TRBJ2-7; no clear D. CDR3 length equals 16 residues. Trimming pared 0 bases from V and 5 bases from J, leaving 17 bases between. CDR3 in DNA: TGTGCCAGCAGTTTAGCGCTAATTATAGGGTCTGACGAGCAGTACTTC. It is translated as CASSLALIIGSDEQYF.

The chain uses TRBV7-2 and TRBJ2-4; D is unclear. This CDR3 is built from 11 residues. The germline gives CDR1 SGHTA, CDR2 FQGNSA. V lost 2 bases and J lost 9, with 5 bases in between. CDR3 protein: CASSLLGIQYF. Here the CDR3 DNA reads TGTGCCAGCAGCTTATTGGGCATTCAGTACTTC.

This clonotype was observed many times. The chain combines TRBV7-9 with TRBJ2-1, with a tentative D call TRBD2 (6 bases). Trimming removed 1 base at V and 6 bases at J, with 13 bases between. The CDR3 runs 15 residues. CDR1 and CDR2 (germline): SEHNR, FQNEAQ (reference sequence). Here the CDR3 DNA reads TGTGCCAGCAGCTTAGGAACTAGCTTCGTCAATGAGCAGTTCTTC. Its translation is CASSLGTSFVNEQFF.